The T cell receptor (beta chain) described here comes from a study of blood T cell repertoires in COVID-19. Using immunoSEQ multiplex PCR, the repertoire was profiled, and TCRdb retains in-frame clones only, with some absent. Found here are roughly 86,000 clones, around three quarters of them singletons; the top ten hold about 8.7%. V gave up 8 bases and J gave up 3 bases, with 5 bases separating them. The CDR3 spans 10 residues. Germline CDR1 reads ENHRY; CDR2 reads SYGVKD. This clonotype was sampled from a man aged 45-60 years who had recovered from COVID-19. Sequencing used peripheral blood. V and J are TRBV10-3 and TRBJ2-7; no firm D call. CDR3 loop: CAIGLYEQYF. The CDR3 nucleotides read TGTGCCATCGGCCTCTACGAGCAGTACTTC.